This T cell receptor (beta chain) was obtained from a study of vaccination effects on CD4 cells after COVID-19. Trimming removed 6 bases at V and 12 bases at J, with 13 bases between. CDR3 length: 11 residues. Study-wide results and caveats: Convalescents showed post-vaccine spike-reactive clones that were mainly new vaccine-induced clones. Clones induced by infection and by vaccine showed marked clonal contraction late after vaccination.

Of note for this clone: Its antigen remains unidentified.

Profiling relied on immunoSEQ multiplex PCR, and the TCRdb table lists in-frame clones only, not all of them. The sample lists 30,000 to 45,000 clones, about 78% occurring once. Expansion of antigen-specific CD4+ T cells with viral peptide pools was carried out by the ViraFEST assay before sequencing. Culture lasted about 10 days before CD4+ T cell isolation. From March to December 2020, the person had a SARS-CoV-2 infection that was confirmed by PCR. The rearrangement links TRBV12-3 or TRBV12-4 to TRBJ2-3, with D possibly matching TRBD2 (7 bases). The clonotype originates from a human donor who had a prior SARS-CoV-2 infection. Sequencing used CD4+ T cells from PBMCs cultured with HCoV-NL63 spike peptides, obtained before COVID-19 vaccination. CDR3: CASSARGAQYF. DNA for the CDR3: TGTGCCAGCAGCGCACGGGGGGCCCAGTATTTT.